The 18 T cell receptor beta chains below were found in one sample sequenced in a study of OX40 agonist ivuxolimab in advanced cancers. Here immunoSEQ multiplex PCR was the method, and the copy in TCRdb shows in-frame clones only, minus some. This sample has some 70,000 clones; approximately 80% occur once, and the top ten carry 5.5% to 7.5%. Sequenced material: CD4+ or CD8+ T cells sorted from blood, taken in a trial of the OX40 agonist ivuxolimab. The receptor source for this set is an adult with an advanced solid tumor such as melanoma, head and neck, liver or kidney cancer.

This clone was seen a handful of times. The genes are TRBV19 and TRBJ1-6; TRBD1 aligns across 9 bases. The CDR3 runs 16 residues. V trimming: 6 bases; J trimming: 7 bases; junction bases outside the gene matches: 10. Germline CDR1 is LNHDA and CDR2 is SQIVND (reference sequence). The CDR3 nucleotides are TGTGCCAGTAGAGCGGGACAGGGTTTCGGGAATTCACCCCTCCACTTT. It codes for CASRAGQGFGNSPLHF.

This clone was counted once. The chain joins TRBV7-2 to TRBJ2-1; the D gene is possibly TRBD1 (5 bases). Per germline, CDR1 SGHTA and CDR2 FQGNSA. CDR3 length: 15 amino acids. Trimming removed 3 bases at V and 5 bases at J, with 14 bases between. CDR3 DNA sequence: TGTGCCAGCAGCTTGCAAGGGGCGTCACACAATGAGCAGTTCTTC. This codes for CASSLQGASHNEQFF.

The rearrangement joins TRBV11-2 to TRBJ2-1, with 9 nucleotides matching TRBD1. With 2 bases clipped from V and 0 bases from J, the junction kept 5 bases outside the gene matches. Looked up from germline, CDR1 is SGHAT and CDR2 is FQNNGV. The CDR3 contains 17 residues. As DNA, the CDR3 is TGTGCCAGCAGCTTAAGGGACAGGGTTTTCTCCTACAATGAGCAGTTCTTC. Protein product: CASSLRDRVFSYNEQFF.

The chain recombines TRBV11-2 with TRBJ2-1; 7 bases line up with TRBD2. The CDR3 has 17 amino acids. The V and J ends lost 5 bases and 0 bases, in that order; junction bases with no gene match: 10. Germline values: CDR1 SGHAT, CDR2 FQNNGV. The CDR3 nucleotides read TGTGCCAGCAGCGCTCGGGCTAGCGGCCACTCCTACAATGAGCAGTTCTTC. Its translation: CASSARASGHSYNEQFF.

The chain recombines TRBV7-9 with TRBJ2-1; the D gene is possibly TRBD2 (5 bases). Trimming removed 2 bases at V and 6 bases at J, with 8 bases between. The V gene's germline CDR1 is SEHNR and CDR2 FQNEAQ (reference sequence). The CDR3 spans 13 residues. CDR3 DNA sequence: TGTGCCAGCAGCTTAAACGGAGGCAATGAGCAGTTCTTC. Its translation is CASSLNGGNEQFF.

The V call is TRBV6-6, the J call TRBJ2-7; 11 positions agree with TRBD2. Germline V CDR1 and CDR2: MNHNY, SVGAGI (reference sequence). V lost 5 bases to trimming and J lost 6 bases; unmatched junction nucleotides: 6. The CDR3 is 14 amino acids. The chain's CDR3 is CASSVAGGSGEQYF. The CDR3 coding sequence is TGTGCCAGCAGTGTAGCGGGAGGGTCGGGCGAGCAGTACTTC.

The CDR3 is CASSVQKDTQYF. The CDR3 DNA is TGTGCCAGCAGTGTGCAGAAAGATACGCAGTATTTT. J is TRBJ2-3 and V is TRBV2; the D is unclear. This CDR3 spans 12 amino acids. Trimming pared 4 bases from V and 5 bases from J, leaving 7 bases between. Germline lookup yields CDR1 SNHLY and CDR2 FYNNEI.

J is TRBJ1-2 and V is TRBV5-4; possibly TRBD1 for D (6 bases). V was pared by 0 bases and J by 5 bases, with 20 bases between. This CDR3 region has 17 residues. Germline assignment: CDR1 SGHNT and CDR2 YYREEE (reference sequence). CDR3: CASSLEGFWGHRYGYTF. In nucleotides, the CDR3 is TGTGCCAGCAGCTTGGAAGGTTTCTGGGGGCATCGATATGGCTACACCTTC.

This sequence joins TRBV28 and TRBJ2-7, with unresolved D. Germline-derived CDR1 and CDR2 are MDHEN and SYDVKM. V dropped 4 bases and J dropped 3 bases, with 16 bases sitting between them. The CDR3 extends over 15 amino acids. CDR3 residues: CASSSSTLDFYEQYF. For the CDR3, the DNA is TGTGCCAGCAGTTCATCAACCCTCGACTTCTACGAGCAGTACTTC.

This clone was picked up a small number of times. V and J are TRBV6-6 and TRBJ1-2, with 9 bases matching TRBD1. J was trimmed by 0 bases and V by 6 bases; bases with no gene match: 8. The length of the CDR3 is 16 residues. Germline lookup yields CDR1 MNHNY and CDR2 SVGAGI (reference sequence). CDR3 loop: CASRRQGGEANYGYTF. The DNA of the CDR3 is TGTGCCAGCAGACGACAGGGGGGGGAGGCTAACTATGGCTACACCTTC.

V and J are TRBV6-6 and TRBJ2-1, with TRBD2 identical over 12 bases. Germline V gives CDR1 MNHNY, CDR2 SVGAGI (reference sequence). The CDR3 sequence is 16 residues long. V gave up 7 bases and J gave up 1 base; unmatched junction bases: 5. CDR3 DNA sequence: TGTGCCAGCACCCCTAGCGGGGGGGGTTCCTACAATGAGCAGTTCTTC. It specifies CASTPSGGGSYNEQFF.

The chain couples TRBV5-6 to TRBJ1-2, with no clear D. Germline V lookup: CDR1 SGHDT, CDR2 YYEEEE. V shed 0 bases and J shed 12 bases, with 15 bases lying between them. This CDR3 spans 13 amino acids. CDR3 in amino acids: CASSLGASPWDTF. CDR3 DNA: TGTGCCAGCAGCTTGGGGGCCAGCCCTTGGGACACCTTC.

The chain combines TRBV4-2 with TRBJ2-3; 10 bases map to TRBD2. V lost 0 bases and J lost 4; bases outside the gene matches: 1. CDR1 is LGHNA and CDR2 is YNFKEQ in the germline V gene. The CDR3 has 15 residues. The CDR3 here is CASSQEAGGPDTQYF. DNA for the CDR3: TGTGCCAGCAGCCAAGAAGCGGGGGGGCCAGATACGCAGTATTTT.

This clone was counted only a few times. The rearrangement uses TRBV11-2 and TRBJ2-3; 11 nucleotides match TRBD2. Unmatched junction bases numbered 6, after V lost 2 bases and J lost 2 bases. CDR1 and CDR2 from the germline V gene are SGHAT and FQNNGV. This CDR3 has 17 amino acids. This CDR3 is CASSLTGLAASTDTQYF. CDR3 DNA sequence: TGTGCCAGCAGCTTAACGGGACTAGCGGCCTCCACAGATACGCAGTATTTT.

The V call is TRBV5-6, the J call TRBJ2-7; 7 nucleotides line up with TRBD1. J lost 2 bases, V lost 4 bases, and 9 bases had no gene match. The length of the CDR3 is 15 residues. CDR1 SGHDT and CDR2 YYEEEE come from the germline V gene. CDR3 amino acids: CASSPDRESTYEQYV. CDR3 DNA: TGTGCCAGCAGCCCTGACAGGGAATCGACCTACGAGCAGTACGTC.

The chain is built from TRBV10-2 and TRBJ2-1, with 9 bases identical to TRBD1. With V trimmed by 6 bases and J by 5 bases, 5 bases remained unmatched. The CDR3 length is 14 residues. CDR1 and CDR2 from the germline V gene are WSHSY and SAAADI. CDR3 residues: CASRRDRVDNEQFF. CDR3 DNA sequence: TGCGCCAGCAGAAGGGACAGGGTCGACAATGAGCAGTTCTTC.

This chain connects TRBV6-5 to TRBJ1-1; D is unclear. In germline, CDR1 is MNHEY, CDR2 SVGAGI. Trimming shortened V by 0 bases and J by 4 bases, and 6 bases separated the two germline ends. The CDR3 has 13 amino acids. CDR3 amino acids: CASSYSTATEAFF. As DNA, the CDR3 is TGTGCCAGCAGTTACTCGACGGCCACTGAAGCTTTCTTT.

This sequence joins TRBV18 and TRBJ2-7; tentative D call: TRBD2 (6 bases). The V and J ends lost 6 bases and 2 bases respectively, with 17 bases between them. Germline V lookup: CDR1 KGHSH, CDR2 LQKENI. CDR3 size: 15 residues. CDR3 protein: CASSHGAGLPYEQYF. CDR3 coding DNA: TGTGCCAGCTCCCACGGGGCGGGGCTCCCCTACGAGCAGTACTTC.